This entry lists 28 T cell receptor beta chains sequenced from one sample in a study of glioma-infiltrating T cells. TCR alpha and beta CDR3 regions were amplified from RNA using iRepertoire nested multiplex PCR. TCRdb itself ran the multiplex PCR reads through MiXCR, one entry per CDR3 protein. The data show under 200,000 distinct CDR3 sequences, roughly two fifths seen once. Sequencing was done on a sample of glioma tissue, nonneoplastic brain tissue, or PBMCs (not recorded which). These TCRs come from a human donor with low-grade glioma or glioblastoma, undergoing nonglioma brain surgery, or in good health (not recorded which).

This clonotype was recorded at least ten times. The J gene is TRBJ2-1, the V gene TRBV28; D is unresolved. Germline V CDR1 and CDR2: MDHEN, SYDVKM. CDR3 length equals 13 residues. V lost 3 bases to trimming and J lost 10 bases, with 13 bases between them. CDR3 sequence (DNA): TGTGCCAGCAGTTTGGCGAGGCCTTTCGAGCAGTTCTTC. Residues: CASSLARPFEQFF.

This clonotype was picked up one time. The chain combines TRBV10-2 with TRBJ2-5; no reliable D call. This CDR3 is built from 16 residues. V gave up 6 bases and J gave up 3 bases, with 20 bases separating them. Germline assignment: CDR1 WSHSY and CDR2 SAAADI. The CDR3 coding sequence is TGCGCCAGCAGATTATGGGGAAGCGACACGAAAGAGACCCAGTACTTC. Residues: CASRLWGSDTKETQYF.

The chain joins TRBV14 to TRBJ2-1; 9 bases align to TRBD1. The CDR3 consists of 14 residues. The germline V gene encodes CDR1 SGHDN and CDR2 FVKESK. Germline trimming cut 8 bases from V and 7 bases from J; bases unmatched to any gene: 9. This CDR3 reads CASYWDRAPNEQFF. The CDR3 DNA follows: TGTGCCAGCTACTGGGACAGGGCCCCAAATGAGCAGTTCTTC.

Remarks on this clonotype: At one end, the junction sequence differs from germline, possibly due to a read error. The CDR3 DNA is TGTGCCAGCAGCTCCGCCCCTTTTAGCGGGAGGGACTCTTACAATGAGAAGTTCTTC. This sequence encodes CASSSAPFSGRDSYNEKFF. The chain has TRBV6-2 or TRBV6-3 and TRBJ2-1; 11 bases map to TRBD2. Germline V CDR1 and CDR2: MNHEY, SVGEGT. The CDR3 length is 19 residues.

This clonotype showed up many times. The genes are TRBV6-1 and TRBJ1-4; the match to TRBD1 covers 10 bases. The CDR3 contains 15 residues. The V segment lost 5 bases and the J segment 8 bases; nucleotides outside the gene matches: 8. Germline V lookup: CDR1 MNHNS, CDR2 SASEGT. CDR3 DNA sequence: TGTGCCAGCAGTCTGACCGGGACAGGGGCAGAAAAACTGTTTTTT. It encodes CASSLTGTGAEKLFF.

This chain links TRBV4-1 with TRBJ2-7, with TRBD1 matching 8 bases. The germline CDR1 and CDR2 sequences are MGHRA and YSYEKL. The CDR3 is 12 amino acids. Unmatched junction bases numbered 4, after V lost 6 bases and J lost 6 bases. The CDR3 coding sequence is TGCGCCAGCAGACAGACAGGGGTCGAGCAGTACTTC. This sequence encodes CASRQTGVEQYF.

As concerns this clonotype: This may arise from a read error, as a much more abundant clone is one base away. V usage is TRBV6-2 or TRBV6-3 and J usage is TRBJ2-5; a weak D match, TRBD1 (6 bases). Per germline, CDR1 MNHEY and CDR2 SVGEGT. CDR3 length equals 14 residues. The CDR3 DNA reads TGTGCCAGAAGTTTATCCGGGACACAGGAGACCCAGTACTTC. It is translated as CARSLSGTQETQYF.

This clonotype was seen more than once but under ten times. This may stem from a read error, because a much larger clone lies one nucleotide away. The rearrangement links TRBV15 to TRBJ1-2, with TRBD1 matching 10 bases. The CDR3 sequence is 16 residues long. Looked up from germline, CDR1 is LNHNV and CDR2 is YYDKDF (reference sequence). V shed 4 bases and J 4 bases; nucleotides not matched to a gene: 9. This chain's CDR3 is CATSTGRTGGSYGYTF. In DNA form, the CDR3 reads TGTGCCACCAGCACTGGGAGGACAGGGGGATCCTATGGCTACACCTTC.

Concerning this clonotype itself: A much bigger clone sits one base away, suggesting this may be a read error. V usage is TRBV4-1 and J usage is TRBJ1-5, with D perhaps matching TRBD1 (6 bases). Germline V gene sequence: CDR1 MGHRA, CDR2 YSYEKL. The CDR3 consists of 14 residues. Trimming took 2 bases from V and 8 from J, leaving 13 bases between them. Written as DNA, the CDR3 is TGCGCCAGCAGCCAAAGGGACATCACAGAGCCCCAGCATTTT. Its protein is CASSQRDITEPQHF.

Concerning this clonotype itself: This clone may be a read error of a much larger clone one base away. The rearrangement links TRBV28 to TRBJ2-1; D could derive from TRBD1 or TRBD2 (6 bases each). This CDR3 is 15 amino acids long. The V gene lost 4 bases and the J gene lost 4 bases, with 14 bases spanning the gap. Germline values: CDR1 MDHEN, CDR2 SYDVKM. The CDR3 is CASSYLGGFYNEQFF. The CDR3 region has the DNA TGTGCCAGCAGTTACCTAGGGGGGTTTTACAATGAGCAGTTCTTC.

The chain is built from TRBV7-2 and TRBJ1-3; D is ambiguous. From germline, CDR1 is SGHTA and CDR2 FQGNSA. The V end lost 5 bases, the J end lost 0 bases, and 8 bases lay between the germline ends. The CDR3 covers 14 residues. CDR3 protein: CASSPKVSGNTIYF. The CDR3 coding sequence is TGTGCCAGCAGCCCGAAAGTCTCTGGAAACACCATATATTTT.

The rearrangement links TRBV4-1 to TRBJ1-5; D is unresolved. The CDR3 contains 16 residues. Trimming stripped 2 bases from V and 4 bases from J, with 15 bases between. Per germline, CDR1 MGHRA and CDR2 YSYEKL. Here the CDR3 DNA reads TGCGCCAGCAGCCAAACGGACGGTCATATTAATCAGCCCCAGCATTTT. It specifies CASSQTDGHINQPQHF.

This clonotype showed up many times. The CDR3 sequence: CASSRLTNSYEQYF. For the CDR3, the DNA is TGTGCCAGCTCGAGGCTTACTAACTCCTACGAGCAGTACTTC. V is TRBV28 and J is TRBJ2-7; no firm D call. Germline CDR1 MDHEN, CDR2 SYDVKM. Deletions cut 8 bases from V and 0 bases from J, with 14 bases between. The CDR3 is made up of 14 amino acids.

For this clonotype: A junction end diverges from the germline sequence, so it may reflect a read error. This chain uses TRBV11-2 with TRBJ1-1, with D maybe TRBD1 (6 bases). Germline V gives CDR1 SGHAT, CDR2 FQNNGV. CDR3 length: 13 residues. The CDR3 spells CASQGQMNTEALF. The CDR3 region has the DNA TGTGCCAGCCAAGGACAGATGAACACTGAAGCTTTATTT.

Turning to this clonotype: This sequence may be a read error, since a much larger clone differs from it by one base. The rearrangement links TRBV7-8 to TRBJ2-7; D not resolved. CDR3 length: 13 amino acids. Germline V CDR1 and CDR2: SGHVS, FQNEAQ. The V gene lost 3 bases and the J gene lost 2 bases, with 8 bases spanning the gap. CDR3 DNA sequence: TGTGCCAGCAGCTTTAGTCAAGCCTACGAGCAGTACTTC. Its protein product is CASSFSQAYEQYF.

In its sample, this clonotype was seen once. This chain joins TRBV29-1 and TRBJ2-3, with TRBD2 matching over 12 bases. This CDR3 contains 14 residues. V shed 6 bases, J shed 4 bases, and the junction held 5 bases outside the gene matches. Per the germline V gene, CDR1 is SQVTM and CDR2 is ANQGSEA. This chain's CDR3 is CSVRTSGRPDTQYF. The DNA of the CDR3 is TGCAGCGTGCGAACTAGCGGGAGGCCAGATACGCAGTATTTT.

The V gene is TRBV20-1, the J gene TRBJ2-3, with no clear D. Germline-derived CDR1 and CDR2 are DFQATT and SNEGSKA (reference sequence). The length of the CDR3 is 12 residues. The CDR3 region has the DNA TGCAGCGCTTCTAGTGTCGAAGATACGCAGTATTTT. The encoded protein is CSASSVEDTQYF.

The CDR3, as DNA: TGTGCCAGCAGTGTCCAGGGTACAGAGACCCAGTACTTC. As protein: CASSVQGTETQYF. The J gene is TRBJ2-5, the V gene TRBV25-1, with a tentative D call TRBD1 (5 bases). V shed 4 bases and J shed 4 bases, with 10 bases lying between them. This CDR3 has 13 amino acids. The germline gives CDR1 MGHDK, CDR2 SYGVNS.

The chain employs TRBV27 and TRBJ2-5; TRBD2 might be the D (5 bases). Germline CDR1 MNHEY, CDR2 SMNVEV (reference sequence). The CDR3 covers 14 residues. V was trimmed by 6 bases and J by 2 bases, leaving 13 bases between them. This CDR3 reads CASRHRGAQETQYF. CDR3 nucleotide sequence: TGTGCCAGCAGGCACCGGGGAGCTCAAGAGACCCAGTACTTC.

The chain carries TRBV15 and TRBJ2-1; D unresolved. Trimming removed 5 bases from V and 2 bases from J, with 13 bases in between. This CDR3 has 15 amino acids. The germline gives CDR1 LNHNV, CDR2 YYDKDF (reference sequence). CDR3: CATSLTTAAYNEQFF. The CDR3 DNA sequence: TGTGCCACCAGCCTCACCACGGCGGCCTACAATGAGCAGTTCTTC.

The genes are TRBV7-6 and TRBJ2-1, with D possibly called TRBD1 or TRBD2 (5 bases each). The CDR3 totals 15 residues. CDR1 SGHVS and CDR2 FNYEAQ come from the germline V gene. V dropped 1 base and J dropped 7 bases, with 14 bases sitting between them. The CDR3: CASSLEHLEGNEQFF. In DNA, the CDR3 is TGTGCCAGCAGCTTAGAGCACCTAGAGGGGAATGAGCAGTTCTTC.

This clonotype showed up many times. V is TRBV19 and J is TRBJ1-6, with D hard to call. The germline V gene has CDR1 LNHDA and CDR2 SQIVND (reference sequence). CDR3 length equals 13 residues. The ends were cut back, 3 bases at V and 7 bases at J, with 7 bases in the middle. The CDR3 DNA follows: TGTGCCAGTAGTATCGCGGTGAATTCACCCCTCCACTTT. Its translation: CASSIAVNSPLHF.

The V call is TRBV7-9, the J call TRBJ2-1; D might be TRBD2 (6 bases). Germline assignment: CDR1 SEHNR and CDR2 FQNEAQ (reference sequence). The ends were cut back, 5 bases at V and 8 bases at J, with 16 bases in the middle. This CDR3 spans 14 amino acids. In DNA form, the CDR3 reads TGTGCCAGCAGCGAGGAACGGGGGTTCGATGAGCAGTTCTTC. Translation gives CASSEERGFDEQFF.

Turning to this clonotype: Sequence at one end of the junction differs from germline and may be a read error. The chain employs TRBV29-1 and TRBJ2-1; D tentatively fits TRBD1 or TRBD2 (6 bases each). This CDR3 region has 12 residues. Germline V CDR1 and CDR2: SQVTM, ANQGSEA. The CDR3 loop is CSVVGGYSEQFF. CDR3 nucleotides: TGCAGCGTGGTGGGGGGCTACAGTGAGCAGTTCTTC.

This clonotype was seen many times. J is TRBJ1-4 and V is TRBV6-6; TRBD1 aligns across 9 bases. CDR1 MNHNY and CDR2 SVGAGI come from the germline V gene (reference sequence). J was trimmed by 4 bases and V by 2 bases; bases with no gene match: 2. This CDR3 has 15 residues. The CDR3 loop is CASSYGQGLNEKLFF. CDR3 DNA: TGTGCCAGCAGTTACGGACAGGGGCTTAATGAAAAACTGTTTTTT.

This chain uses TRBV28 with TRBJ2-5, with no clear D. From germline, CDR1 is MDHEN and CDR2 SYDVKM. V was pared by 3 bases and J by 0 bases, with 5 bases between. The CDR3 loop spans 13 amino acids. CDR3 bases: TGTGCCAGCAGTTTGGTTCACCAAGAGACCCAGTACTTC. Amino acid sequence: CASSLVHQETQYF.

A note on this clonotype: A much larger clone is a single base away; this may be a read error. The CDR3, as DNA: TGTGCCAGTACTCCAGATGGGGATAGCAATCAGCCCCAGCATTTT. Translated, it gives CASTPDGDSNQPQHF. The rearrangement joins TRBV19 to TRBJ1-5; D ambiguous. The germline V gene encodes CDR1 LNHDA and CDR2 SQIVND (reference sequence). This CDR3 is 15 amino acids long. The V end was cut by 7 bases, the J end by 0 bases, with 13 bases between.

V gene TRBV12-3 or TRBV12-4 combines with J gene TRBJ2-1; D is uncertain. V shed 7 bases and J shed 5 bases, with 15 bases lying between them. CDR3 length equals 14 residues. DNA for the CDR3: TGTGCCAGCATCGTGGCTAGAGGAAACAATGAGCAGTTCTTC. Translating it yields CASIVARGNNEQFF.